This TCR beta chain was sequenced for a study of regulatory T cells in long-lasting Graves disease. The time point: newly diagnosed GD, antithyroid drugs for less than 3 months. Scientists built the TCR library using RNA that was extracted from PBMCs. Ten or more counts support this clonotype. Researchers made TCR beta libraries by using iRepertoire HTBI primers and running Arm-PCR on CDR3 regions. TCRdb re-called the multiplex PCR reads with MiXCR, one entry per CDR3 protein. The sample has 450,000 to 500,000 distinct CDR3 sequences; around 15% are singletons. This CDR3 is 15 amino acids long. V was shortened by 6 bases and J by 9 bases, with 23 bases between the two germline ends. Germline loops: CDR1 SNHLY, CDR2 FYNNEI. The sample also formed part of further work on T cells in Graves' hyperthyroidism and ophthalmopathy.

The sequences come from peripheral blood mononuclear cells (PBMCs), collected at new diagnosis, from a patient treated with antithyroid drugs. The TCR comes from a middle-aged man with Graves disease. The rearrangement joins TRBV2 to TRBJ2-5; tentatively, D is TRBD2 (7 bases). The CDR3 reads CASSLAGRGFGAQYF. In DNA, the CDR3 is TGTGCCAGCAGCCTGGCGGGGAGGGGGTTTGGAGCCCAGTACTTC.